The 15 T cell receptor beta chains listed next were all sequenced from one sample in a study of vaccination effects on CD4 cells after COVID-19. Their cognate antigens are unknown. Within the ViraFEST assay, antigen-specific CD4+ T cells underwent expansion with viral peptide pools prior to sequencing. Following 10 days of culture, CD4+ T cells were isolated. None of the vaccinated had previously contracted SARS-CoV-2, and their nucleocapsid antibodies tested negative. The table came from immunoSEQ multiplex PCR; TCRdb's copy has only in-frame clones and leaves some out. Of some 22,000 clones listed, around 70% are singletons. The sample consisted of CD4+ T cells from PBMCs cultured with HCoV-NL63 spike peptides, taken before COVID-19 vaccination. The receptor set was obtained from a human donor who received a COVID-19 vaccine.

V gene TRBV5-1 combines with J gene TRBJ1-1; D uncertain. Germline loops: CDR1 SGHRS, CDR2 YFSETQ. V lost 4 bases to trimming and J lost 3 bases, with 13 bases between them. The CDR3 consists of 14 residues. This CDR3 reads CASSPASGYTEAFF. CDR3 DNA sequence: TGCGCCAGCAGCCCGGCCTCGGGGTACACTGAAGCTTTCTTT.

A few counts support this clone. The chain uses TRBV4-1 and TRBJ1-6; TRBD1 might be the D (5 bases). Germline CDR1 is MGHRA and CDR2 is YSYEKL. This CDR3 has 15 residues. V was trimmed by 5 bases and J by 7 bases, leaving 15 bases between them. The CDR3 protein is CASSSGTGSNSPLHF. Here the CDR3 DNA reads TGCGCCAGCAGCTCCGGGACCGGATCAAATTCACCCCTCCACTTT.

This chain links TRBV5-8 with TRBJ1-4; no definite D call. Germline V gives CDR1 SGHTS, CDR2 YDEGEE. V was cut by 0 bases and J by 8 bases, with 17 bases left in between. This CDR3 spans 16 amino acids. The CDR3 spells CASSLGQKRQWEKLFF. The DNA of the CDR3 is TGTGCCAGCAGCTTGGGGCAGAAAAGGCAATGGGAAAAACTGTTTTTT. Full variable domain (outside the CDR3, taken from reference TRBV5-8 and TRBJ1-4): EAGVTQSPTHLIKTRGQQATLRCSPISGHTSVYWYQQALGLGLQFLLWYDEGEERNRGNFPPRFSGRQFPNYSSELNVNALELEDSALYLCASSLGQKRQWEKLFFGSGTQLSVL.

The rearrangement joins TRBV2 to TRBJ2-3; 7 bases map to TRBD2. V lost 7 bases, J lost 7 bases, and 8 bases stayed unmatched. The CDR3 covers 13 residues. Germline-derived CDR1 and CDR2 are SNHLY and FYNNEI. CDR3 amino acids: CASKEREGHTQYF. The CDR3 DNA sequence: TGTGCCAGCAAGGAAAGGGAGGGCCATACGCAGTATTTT.

This chain connects TRBV28 to TRBJ1-2; D unclear. The germline CDR1 and CDR2 sequences are MDHEN and SYDVKM. This CDR3 has 13 residues. Deletions cut 0 bases from V and 2 bases from J, with 4 bases between. CDR3 sequence reads: CASSLWGNYGYTF. CDR3 DNA: TGTGCCAGCAGTTTATGGGGAAACTATGGCTACACCTTC.

In DNA, the CDR3 is TGTGCCGCAGCCCGCACAGGCAGCACAGATACGCAGTATTTT. This translates into CAAARTGSTDTQYF. This chain joins TRBV3-1 (or the pseudogene TRBV3-2) and TRBJ2-3; possible D gene TRBD1, 5 bases. The germline V gene has CDR1 LGHDT and CDR2 YNNKEL (reference sequence). Trimming stripped 11 bases from V and 0 bases from J, with 15 bases between. There are 14 residues in the CDR3.

This clone was observed a handful of times. The rearrangement links TRBV18 to TRBJ2-2, with TRBD1 matching over 8 bases. Unmatched junction bases numbered 8, after V lost 1 base and J lost 4 bases. The CDR3 has 17 amino acids. Germline lookup yields CDR1 KGHSH and CDR2 LQKENI. The CDR3 reads CASSPRSGQASTGELFF. The CDR3 DNA sequence: TGTGCCAGCTCACCACGGTCGGGACAGGCTAGCACCGGGGAGCTGTTTTTT.

The genes are TRBV7-9 and TRBJ2-2; D perhaps matches TRBD1 (6 bases). V was cut by 1 base and J by 1 base, with 7 bases left in between. Germline CDR1 SEHNR, CDR2 FQNEAQ (reference sequence). The CDR3 is 15 amino acids. The DNA for the CDR3 is TGTGCCAGCAGCTTAGGGACAGTGAACACCGGGGAGCTGTTTTTT. Translation gives CASSLGTVNTGELFF.

This chain links TRBV30 with TRBJ2-5, with D unclear. This CDR3 contains 16 residues. The germline V and J ends were trimmed by 3 bases and 0 bases, with 17 bases remaining between them. Germline loops: CDR1 GTSNPN, CDR2 SVGIG (reference sequence). The CDR3 protein is CAWSLPSGRYQETQYF. The CDR3 bases are TGTGCCTGGAGCCTTCCATCGGGCAGGTACCAAGAGACCCAGTACTTC.

The chain employs TRBV3-1 (or the pseudogene TRBV3-2) and TRBJ1-2; D unresolved. The CDR3 has 14 residues. V shed 0 bases and J shed 4 bases, with 9 bases lying between them. Germline CDR1 reads LGHDT; CDR2 reads YNNKEL (reference sequence). The CDR3 here is CASSQDQKGYGYTF. As DNA, the CDR3 is TGTGCCAGCAGCCAAGATCAAAAGGGCTATGGCTACACCTTC.

CDR3 nucleotide sequence: TGTGCCAGTAATACGGGATTCACTGAAGCTTTCTTT. It translates to CASNTGFTEAFF. V and J are TRBV19 and TRBJ1-1; D is unresolved. Germline V gives CDR1 LNHDA, CDR2 SQIVND (reference sequence). Between the trimmed V and J ends, which lost 7 bases and 4 bases, there was a span of 10 bases. This CDR3 contains 12 residues. The full variable domain, its missing parts supplied by reference TRBV19 and TRBJ1-1, is DGGITQSPKYLFRKEGQNVTLSCEQNLNHDAMYWYRQDPGQGLRLIYYSQIVNDFQKGDIAEGYSVSREKKESFPLTVTSAQKNPTAFYLCASNTGFTEAFFGQGTRLTVV.

A few counts support this clone. The chain carries TRBV5-1 and TRBJ1-5; D unclear. The V end was cut by 4 bases, the J end by 0 bases, with 8 bases between. The CDR3 has 14 residues. Looked up from germline, CDR1 is SGHRS and CDR2 is YFSETQ. The CDR3 DNA sequence: TGCGCCAGCAGCCTAAATTCTAGCAATCAGCCCCAGCATTTT. Translating it yields CASSLNSSNQPQHF.

The sample holds one count of this clone. The genes are TRBV5-6 and TRBJ1-1; D might be TRBD1 (5 bases). This CDR3 has 16 amino acids. Germline lookup yields CDR1 SGHDT and CDR2 YYEEEE. V shed 4 bases and J shed 1 base, with 17 bases lying between them. CDR3 nucleotides: TGTGCCAGCAGCCAAGGGCATCTTACAGGGAACACTGAAGCTTTCTTT. This sequence encodes CASSQGHLTGNTEAFF. Looking up the rest from reference TRBV5-6 and TRBJ1-1 gives the full variable domain: DAGVTQSPTHLIKTRGQQVTLRCSPKSGHDTVSWYQQALGQGPQFIFQYYEEEERQRGNFPDRFSGHQFPNYSSELNVNALLLGDSALYLCASSQGHLTGNTEAFFGQGTRLTVV.

This clone has a handful of counts. The chain is built from TRBV7-9 and TRBJ2-5, with D possibly matching TRBD1 (5 bases). Trimming cost V 4 bases and J 5 bases, with 23 bases left between them. Germline CDR1 reads SEHNR; CDR2 reads FQNEAQ (reference sequence). The CDR3 has 17 amino acids. The CDR3 DNA follows: TGTGCCAGCAGCTCGCGTTTTAAAGTGGGGCTAGGGGAGACCCAGTACTTC. The encoded protein is CASSSRFKVGLGETQYF.

This rearrangement joins TRBV14 to TRBJ1-2; TRBD1 matches 7 bases. The V gene end was trimmed by 4 bases and the J gene end by 8 bases; junction bases not matched to a gene: 7. The CDR3 consists of 13 residues. Germline V lookup: CDR1 SGHDN, CDR2 FVKESK. CDR3 nucleotide sequence: TGTGCCAGCAGCCTCGGGACAGAGGGGGGCTACACCTTC. Translation: CASSLGTEGGYTF.